The clone carrying this TCR beta chain came up once. Original handling: Amplification of reference gene primers was used by the study to estimate nucleated cell counts. Profiled with immunoSEQ multiplex PCR; TCRdb holds only in-frame clones, not every one. The V and J calls and clone size were taken over from that table, and D and trimming were inferred from the DNA. Among 260,000 or so clones, 82% were seen once, and the ten largest hold approximately 4.5%. These data come from a study of blood T cell repertoires in COVID-19. On the study more broadly: There were acute and convalescent COVID-19 samples, and they came from the United States, Italy and Spain.

CDR1 is SGDLS and CDR2 is YYNGEE in the germline V gene. The length of the CDR3 is 16 residues. Trimming removed 0 bases at V and 7 bases at J, with 14 bases between. This receptor was obtained from a woman aged 70-85 years with acute or convalescent COVID-19. The chain links TRBV9 to TRBJ1-6; D is perhaps TRBD1 (5 bases). Sequenced material: peripheral blood. CDR3 nucleotide sequence: TGTGCCAGCAGCGTAGCCTTCGGGAGGGGCAATTCACCCCTCCACTTT. It encodes CASSVAFGRGNSPLHF.